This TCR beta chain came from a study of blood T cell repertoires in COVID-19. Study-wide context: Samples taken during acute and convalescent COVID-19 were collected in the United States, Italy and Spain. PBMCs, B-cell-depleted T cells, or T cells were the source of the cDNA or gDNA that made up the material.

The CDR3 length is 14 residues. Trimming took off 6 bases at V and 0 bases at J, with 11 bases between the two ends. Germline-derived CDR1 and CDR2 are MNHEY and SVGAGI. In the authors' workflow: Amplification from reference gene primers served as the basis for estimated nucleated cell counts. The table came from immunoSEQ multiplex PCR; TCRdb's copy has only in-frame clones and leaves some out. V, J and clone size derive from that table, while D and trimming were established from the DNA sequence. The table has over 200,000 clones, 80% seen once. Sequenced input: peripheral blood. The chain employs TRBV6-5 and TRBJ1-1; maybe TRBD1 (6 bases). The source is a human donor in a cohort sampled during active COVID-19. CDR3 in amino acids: CASSTTGMNTEAFF. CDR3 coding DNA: TGTGCCAGCAGCACGACAGGTATGAACACTGAAGCTTTCTTT.